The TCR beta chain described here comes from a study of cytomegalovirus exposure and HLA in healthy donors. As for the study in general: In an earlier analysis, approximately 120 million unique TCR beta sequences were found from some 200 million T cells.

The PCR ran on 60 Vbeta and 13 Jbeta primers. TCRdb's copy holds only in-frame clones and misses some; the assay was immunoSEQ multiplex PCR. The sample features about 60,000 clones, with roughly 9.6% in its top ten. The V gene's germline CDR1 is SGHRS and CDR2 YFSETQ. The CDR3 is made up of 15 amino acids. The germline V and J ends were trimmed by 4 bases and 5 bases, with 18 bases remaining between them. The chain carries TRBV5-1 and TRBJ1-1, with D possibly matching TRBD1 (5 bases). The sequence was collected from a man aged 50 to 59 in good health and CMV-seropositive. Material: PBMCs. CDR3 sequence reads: CASSVQGSGGTEAFF. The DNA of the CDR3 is TGCGCCAGCAGCGTTCAGGGTAGTGGTGGAACTGAAGCTTTCTTT.